One and the same sample provided the 31 T cell receptor beta chains below, sequenced in a study of Graves' ophthalmopathy and Graves' hyperthyroidism. Beta-chain TCR CDR3 regions were amplified from RNA transcripts. Investigators did first-round RT-PCR with HTBI primers, then second-round multiplex PCR. TCRdb recomputed calls from the multiplex PCR reads with MiXCR, one row per CDR3 protein. The table includes a few hundred thousand distinct CDR3 sequences, over 20% detected once. Sequenced sample: peripheral blood. The receptors derive from a woman younger than 35 with stable Graves' hyperthyroidism.

This clonotype was recorded at least ten times. This chain connects TRBV18 to TRBJ2-4; D unresolved. Per germline, CDR1 KGHSH and CDR2 LQKENI. V was pared by 4 bases and J by 6 bases, with 16 bases between. This CDR3 contains 15 residues. The CDR3 region has the DNA TGTGCCAGCTCACAAAATGAAGGTGGTGGAAACATTCAGTACTTC. Protein sequence: CASSQNEGGGNIQYF.

This clonotype was counted many times. The gene calls are TRBV7-2 and TRBJ2-7, with D possibly TRBD1 on 6 matching bases. The CDR3 consists of 15 residues. Trimming took off 6 bases at V and 2 bases at J, with 17 bases between the two ends. Germline V gene sequence: CDR1 SGHTA, CDR2 FQGNSA. The CDR3, as DNA: TGTGCCAGCAGTCCACAGGGTGGAGGTCCCTACGAGCAGTACTTC. Translation: CASSPQGGGPYEQYF.

This clonotype showed up many times. The rearrangement uses TRBV6-2 or TRBV6-3 and TRBJ2-7; D is unresolved. In germline, CDR1 is MNHEY, CDR2 SVGEGT. The CDR3 length is 15 residues. Trimming shortened V by 6 bases and J by 0 bases, and 15 bases separated the two germline ends. The CDR3 region has the DNA TGTGCCAGCAGAGACCAGTCAGTGCACTCCTACGAGCAGTACTTC. Translated, it gives CASRDQSVHSYEQYF.

This chain links TRBV11-2 with TRBJ2-7, with 13 bases aligning to TRBD2. Germline CDR1 SGHAT, CDR2 FQNNGV. V gave up 5 bases and J gave up 2 bases; unmatched junction bases: 3. The CDR3 has 15 amino acids. The CDR3 is CASSHGTSGAYEQYF. DNA for the CDR3: TGTGCCAGCAGCCACGGGACTAGCGGGGCCTACGAGCAGTACTTC.

This clonotype showed up many times. The J gene is TRBJ1-1, the V gene TRBV5-1; D possibly corresponds to TRBD1 (6 bases). Germline V gene data show CDR1 as SGHRS and CDR2 as YFSETQ. The CDR3 extends over 14 amino acids. Trimming cost V 3 bases and J 0 bases, with 9 bases left between them. CDR3 in DNA: TGCGCCAGCAGCTCTACAGGGATGAACACTGAAGCTTTCTTT. Translating gives CASSSTGMNTEAFF.

This clonotype was counted at least ten times. The rearrangement links TRBV5-1 to TRBJ2-7, with 9 bases aligning to TRBD1. CDR1 is SGHRS and CDR2 is YFSETQ in the germline V gene. J gave up 5 bases and V 0 bases, and 6 bases lay outside the gene matches. The CDR3 has 15 residues. The CDR3 protein is CASSLEGQGHDEQYF. The CDR3 DNA follows: TGCGCCAGCAGCTTGGAAGGACAGGGGCACGACGAGCAGTACTTC.

The rearrangement links TRBV30 to TRBJ1-1; D not certain. CDR3 length: 14 residues. Trimming stripped 4 bases from V and 3 bases from J, with 15 bases between. The germline V gene has CDR1 GTSNPN and CDR2 SVGIG (reference sequence). This CDR3 is CAWTVGISDTEAFF. The CDR3 DNA follows: TGTGCCTGGACAGTAGGGATATCGGACACTGAAGCTTTCTTT.

The table lists this clonotype with many counts. CDR3 protein: CASSLDFFLETQYF. In DNA, the CDR3 is TGTGCCAGCAGCTTAGACTTTTTTCTGGAGACCCAGTACTTC. The chain links TRBV11-2 to TRBJ2-5; unclear D gene. This CDR3 region has 14 residues. V was cut by 0 bases and J by 5 bases, with 10 bases left in between. Germline assignment: CDR1 SGHAT and CDR2 FQNNGV.

This clonotype was seen many times. The chain couples TRBV6-1 to TRBJ2-7; 8 positions agree with TRBD1. Germline V lookup: CDR1 MNHNS, CDR2 SASEGT. The CDR3 has 15 amino acids. The V segment lost 6 bases and the J segment 1 base; nucleotides outside the gene matches: 8. CDR3 region: CASSTGQGSSYEQYF. The CDR3 DNA reads as TGTGCCAGCAGCACCGGACAGGGCAGTTCCTACGAGCAGTACTTC.

J is TRBJ1-3 and V is TRBV10-2; D gene unclear. Trimming left V 7 bases short and J 0 bases short, with 13 bases between. The CDR3 length is 15 residues. Germline loops: CDR1 WSHSY, CDR2 SAAADI. This CDR3 reads CASTVDIPSGNTIYF. As DNA, the CDR3 is TGCGCCAGCACCGTCGACATTCCCTCTGGAAACACCATATATTTT.

This clonotype was detected a few times. The genes are TRBV30 and TRBJ1-1; no firm D call. This CDR3 is 11 amino acids long. The V and J ends lost 0 bases and 8 bases respectively, with 7 bases between them. Germline V gives CDR1 GTSNPN, CDR2 SVGIG (reference sequence). The CDR3 DNA sequence: TGTGCCTGGAGTGTAAGTTCGGAAGCTTTCTTT. Protein: CAWSVSSEAFF.

This clonotype was observed at least ten times. The V call is TRBV12-3 or TRBV12-4, the J call TRBJ1-1; weak D call: TRBD1 (5 bases). V lost 7 bases to trimming and J lost 6 bases, with 24 bases between them. There are 16 residues in the CDR3. CDR3 region: CASTFKKRGPYSEAFF. CDR3 nucleotides: TGTGCCAGCACCTTCAAAAAGCGGGGACCCTACTCTGAAGCTTTCTTT.

This clonotype was detected a few times. The chain is built from TRBV28 and TRBJ1-2, with 7 bases lining up with TRBD1. This CDR3 spans 14 amino acids. Trimming cost V 6 bases and J 5 bases; bases outside gene matches: 9. Germline V CDR1 and CDR2: MDHEN, SYDVKM. The CDR3 here is CASSTPGTAYGYTF. As DNA, the CDR3 is TGTGCCAGCAGCACTCCCGGGACAGCTTATGGCTACACCTTC.

This clonotype was detected ten times or more. The rearrangement uses TRBV11-2 and TRBJ2-4; 14 bases are a match to TRBD2. CDR3 length: 20 amino acids. Germline V gives CDR1 SGHAT, CDR2 FQNNGV. J lost 0 bases, V lost 1 base, and 8 bases had no gene match. CDR3 DNA: TGTGCCAGCAGCTTAGTCCCGGGACTAGCGGGGGATTTAGCCAAAAACATTCAGTACTTC. Protein sequence: CASSLVPGLAGDLAKNIQYF.

This clonotype turned up a few times. V and J are TRBV30 and TRBJ1-1; D is ambiguous. This CDR3 spans 13 amino acids. V lost 2 bases and J 0 bases, leaving 7 bases between the germline ends. Germline lookup yields CDR1 GTSNPN and CDR2 SVGIG (reference sequence). The CDR3 nucleotides read TGTGCCTGGAGTTCCACATTGAACACTGAAGCTTTCTTT. This codes for CAWSSTLNTEAFF.

In this sample, this clonotype turned up many times. V is TRBV12-3 or TRBV12-4 and J is TRBJ2-7; TRBD2 is a possible D gene (6 bases). Trimming cost V 3 bases and J 2 bases, with 8 bases left between them. The CDR3 extends over 13 amino acids. The CDR3 is CASSFGGAYEQYF. CDR3 DNA: TGTGCCAGCAGTTTCGGGGGAGCCTACGAGCAGTACTTC.

V usage is TRBV6-1 and J usage is TRBJ1-1; D unresolved. The germline V gene encodes CDR1 MNHNS and CDR2 SASEGT. The V gene lost 0 bases and the J gene lost 3 bases, with 8 bases spanning the gap. The CDR3 length is 14 residues. CDR3 nucleotides: TGTGCCAGCAGTGAAGCGGGTAGGCACACTGAAGCTTTCTTT. Its translation: CASSEAGRHTEAFF.

The sample holds many counts of this clonotype. The rearrangement uses TRBV29-1 and TRBJ1-5; 9 positions agree with TRBD1. Trimming cost V 5 bases and J 11 bases; bases outside gene matches: 7. Germline V CDR1 and CDR2: SQVTM, ANQGSEA. This CDR3 contains 12 residues. The CDR3 is CSVRGTGTAQHF. In nucleotides, the CDR3 is TGCAGCGTTCGAGGGACAGGGACAGCCCAGCATTTT.

This clonotype has a single count. A junction boundary mismatches the germline segment, possibly from a read error. The chain links TRBV20-1 to TRBJ1-1; D is perhaps TRBD1 (5 bases). The CDR3 has 14 residues. Germline lookup yields CDR1 DFQATT and CDR2 SNEGSKA (reference sequence). The CDR3 reads CSARDSRTFTDAFF. As DNA, the CDR3 is TGCAGTGCTAGAGATTCCCGGACATTCACTGATGCTTTCTTT.

This clonotype was seen at least ten times. The chain recombines TRBV4-3 with TRBJ2-7; D gene uncertain. CDR1 LGHNA and CDR2 YSLEER come from the germline V gene. V was shortened by 1 base and J by 0 bases, with 7 bases between the two germline ends. This CDR3 region has 14 residues. In DNA form, the CDR3 reads TGCGCCAGCAGCCAAGGGCTCCACTCCTACGAGCAGTACTTC. It codes for CASSQGLHSYEQYF.

This clonotype was recorded at least ten times. The CDR3 nucleotides read TGTGCCAGCAGTTACTCGCGGGGGAAAGAGACCCAGTACTTC. It specifies CASSYSRGKETQYF. The chain carries TRBV6-5 and TRBJ2-5, with TRBD2 matching over 7 bases. J was trimmed by 3 bases and V by 0 bases; bases with no gene match: 1. Per germline, CDR1 MNHEY and CDR2 SVGAGI. The CDR3 is 14 amino acids.

The chain links TRBV12-3 or TRBV12-4 to TRBJ1-1; D call uncertain. The CDR3 extends over 14 amino acids. V was cut by 3 bases and J by 6 bases, with 14 bases left in between. CDR3 sequence (DNA): TGTGCCAGCAGTTTCTCCCACTCAAACCCTGAAGCTTTCTTT. Its protein product is CASSFSHSNPEAFF.

The gene calls are TRBV5-1 and TRBJ2-2; 8 bases fit TRBD1. V lost 3 bases and J lost 9; bases outside the gene matches: 10. This CDR3 is 15 amino acids long. Germline V gene data show CDR1 as SGHRS and CDR2 as YFSETQ. The DNA of the CDR3 is TGCGCCAGCAGCTCTTTGGACAGGGATGTAAGGGAGCTGTTTTTT. Translation gives CASSSLDRDVRELFF.

This clonotype was seen ten or more times. The J gene is TRBJ1-1, the V gene TRBV7-3; D is perhaps TRBD1 (5 bases). CDR3 length equals 18 residues. With 1 base removed from V and 0 bases from J, the gap between germline ends came to 18 bases. From germline, CDR1 is SGHTA and CDR2 FQGTGA. The CDR3: CASSLMAVGRAMNTEAFF. For the CDR3, the DNA is TGTGCCAGCAGCTTAATGGCGGTGGGCAGGGCCATGAACACTGAAGCTTTCTTT.

Ten or more counts support this clonotype. The V and J genes are TRBV24-1 and TRBJ2-5; D gene uncertain. The CDR3 covers 14 residues. From germline, CDR1 is KGHDR and CDR2 SFDVKD. Trimming took 1 base from V and 6 from J, leaving 11 bases between them. The chain's CDR3 is CATSDFWTRKTQYF. CDR3 sequence (DNA): TGTGCCACCAGTGATTTCTGGACCAGGAAGACCCAGTACTTC.

At least ten counts were recorded for this clonotype. The V call is TRBV6-5, the J call TRBJ1-2; 7 bases are a match to TRBD1. This CDR3 is built from 17 residues. Looked up from germline, CDR1 is MNHEY and CDR2 is SVGAGI. Losses at the gene ends were 4 bases for V and 5 bases for J; bases not matched to a gene: 16. CDR3 residues: CASSLTGADAVLYGYTF. The DNA of the CDR3 is TGTGCCAGCAGTTTAACAGGGGCTGACGCAGTTCTTTATGGCTACACCTTC.

The chain recombines TRBV15 with TRBJ2-5, with 11 bases aligning to TRBD2. This CDR3 region has 15 residues. The germline gives CDR1 LNHNV, CDR2 YYDKDF (reference sequence). With 6 bases clipped from V and 0 bases from J, the junction kept 3 bases outside the gene matches. This CDR3 is CATRPGLADQETQYF. The DNA for the CDR3 is TGTGCCACCAGACCGGGACTAGCGGACCAAGAGACCCAGTACTTC. The full variable domain, in which reference TRBV15 and TRBJ2-5 provide the parts outside the CDR3, is DAMVIQNPRYQVTQFGKPVTLSCSQTLNHNVMYWYQQKSSQAPKLLFHYYDKDFNNEADTPDNFQSRRPNTSFCFLDIRSPGLGDTAMYLCATRPGLADQETQYFGPGTRLLVL.

The chain couples TRBV30 to TRBJ1-5; D possibly corresponds to TRBD1 (5 bases). Germline lookup yields CDR1 GTSNPN and CDR2 SVGIG (reference sequence). The V and J ends lost 7 bases and 6 bases respectively, with 13 bases between them. The CDR3 has 12 residues. The CDR3 protein is CAYSRVGQPQHF. The CDR3, as DNA: TGTGCCTATAGCAGGGTGGGTCAGCCCCAGCATTTT.

In its sample, this clonotype was seen a few times. Just one base apart from a much larger clone, this may be a read error. Written as DNA, the CDR3 is TGTGCCAGCGGGACTAGTCTAAGGGGGGGCTCCTACGAGCAGTACTTC. Protein sequence: CASGTSLRGGSYEQYF. This rearrangement joins TRBV12-3 or TRBV12-4 to TRBJ2-7, with 8 bases lining up with TRBD2. V lost 8 bases, J lost 0 bases, and 12 bases stayed unmatched. The CDR3 is 16 amino acids.

Judged by abundance, this clonotype is medium-sized. The chain joins TRBV30 to TRBJ2-7; unclear D gene. The V gene lost 0 bases and the J gene lost 6 bases, with 9 bases spanning the gap. Germline CDR1 is GTSNPN and CDR2 is SVGIG (reference sequence). The CDR3 sequence is 12 residues long. CDR3 in amino acids: CAWSVNWGEQYF. The DNA for the CDR3 is TGTGCCTGGAGTGTAAATTGGGGCGAGCAGTACTTC.

The chain joins TRBV12-3 or TRBV12-4 to TRBJ2-7; 9 nucleotides agree with TRBD2. V gave up 7 bases and J gave up 0 bases; unmatched junction bases: 10. The CDR3 contains 16 residues. CDR3 loop: CASTWRGGRSSYEQYF. CDR3 DNA sequence: TGTGCCAGCACGTGGCGGGGGGGACGGAGCTCCTACGAGCAGTACTTC.